Detailed here is one TCR beta chain. Generated by immunoSEQ multiplex PCR, the TCRdb table keeps only in-frame clones and is missing some. Seen here are fewer than 85,000 clones, 85% to 95% observed once, and the top ten hold 2.5%. This CDR3 comprises 15 residues. Germline V gene data show CDR1 as SGHDN and CDR2 as FVKESK. V shed 4 bases and J 7 bases; nucleotides not matched to a gene: 10. This sample was taken from a study of T cell changes during pregnancy in multiple sclerosis. The sample in question was peripheral blood, obtained in the third trimester of pregnancy. V and J are TRBV14 and TRBJ1-1; 9 bases fit TRBD1. The clonotype originates from a female donor with multiple sclerosis, enrolled in a pregnancy study. The DNA of the CDR3 is TGTGCCAGCAGCCCCGGGGACAGGGTGAATTTTGAAGCTTTCTTT. It encodes CASSPGDRVNFEAFF. Using reference TRBV14 and TRBJ1-1 for the parts outside the CDR3, the full variable domain is EAGVTQFPSHSVIEKGQTVTLRCDPISGHDNLYWYRRVMGKEIKFLLHFVKESKQDESGMPNNRFLAERTGGTYSTLKVQPAELEDSGVYFCASSPGDRVNFEAFFGQGTRLTVV.